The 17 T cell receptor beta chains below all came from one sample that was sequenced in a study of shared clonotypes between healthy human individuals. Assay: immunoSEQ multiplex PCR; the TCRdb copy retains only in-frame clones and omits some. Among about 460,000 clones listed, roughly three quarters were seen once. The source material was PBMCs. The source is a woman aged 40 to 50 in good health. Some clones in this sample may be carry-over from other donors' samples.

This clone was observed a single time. This chain's CDR3 is CAISDIENTIYF. The CDR3 nucleotides read TGTGCCATCAGTGATATTGAAAACACCATATATTTT. The chain employs TRBV10-3 and TRBJ1-3; D is ambiguous. The V gene's germline CDR1 is ENHRY and CDR2 SYGVKD. This CDR3 comprises 12 residues. The ends were cut back, 3 bases at V and 6 bases at J, with 6 bases in the middle.

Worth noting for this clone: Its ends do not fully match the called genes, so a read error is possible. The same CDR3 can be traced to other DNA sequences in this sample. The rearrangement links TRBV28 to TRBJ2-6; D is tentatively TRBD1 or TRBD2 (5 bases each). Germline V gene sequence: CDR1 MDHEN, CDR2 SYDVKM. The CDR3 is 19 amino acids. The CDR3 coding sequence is TGTGCCAGCAGTCCCCGGGACCCAGGGAGAGTTTCTGGGGCTAACGTCCTGACTTTC. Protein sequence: CASSPRDPGRVSGANVLTF.

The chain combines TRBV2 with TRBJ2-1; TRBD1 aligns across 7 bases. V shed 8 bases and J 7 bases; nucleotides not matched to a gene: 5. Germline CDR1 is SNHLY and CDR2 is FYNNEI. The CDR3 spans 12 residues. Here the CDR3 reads CASDRALNEQFF. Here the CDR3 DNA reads TGTGCCAGCGACAGGGCTTTGAATGAGCAGTTCTTC.

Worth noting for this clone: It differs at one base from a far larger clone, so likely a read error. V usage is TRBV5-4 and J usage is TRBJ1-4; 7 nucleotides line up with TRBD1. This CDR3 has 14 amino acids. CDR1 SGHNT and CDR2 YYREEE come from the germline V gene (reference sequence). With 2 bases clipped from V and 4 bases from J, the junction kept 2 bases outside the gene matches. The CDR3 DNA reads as TGTGCCAGCAGCTTAAGGGGGCGTAATGAAAAACTGTTTTTT. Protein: CASSLRGRNEKLFF.

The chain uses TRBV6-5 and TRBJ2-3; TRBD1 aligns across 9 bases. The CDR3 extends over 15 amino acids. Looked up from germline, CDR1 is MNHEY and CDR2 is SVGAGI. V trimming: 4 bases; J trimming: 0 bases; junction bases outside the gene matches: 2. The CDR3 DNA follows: TGTGCCAGCAGTTTCGGACAGGGGAGCACAGATACGCAGTATTTT. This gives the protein CASSFGQGSTDTQYF.

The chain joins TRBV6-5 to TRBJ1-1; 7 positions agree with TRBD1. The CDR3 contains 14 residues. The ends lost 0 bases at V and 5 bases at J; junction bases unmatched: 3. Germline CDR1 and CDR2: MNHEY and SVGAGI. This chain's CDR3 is CASSYSGGRTEAFF. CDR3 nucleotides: TGTGCCAGCAGTTACTCAGGGGGCAGGACTGAAGCTTTCTTT.

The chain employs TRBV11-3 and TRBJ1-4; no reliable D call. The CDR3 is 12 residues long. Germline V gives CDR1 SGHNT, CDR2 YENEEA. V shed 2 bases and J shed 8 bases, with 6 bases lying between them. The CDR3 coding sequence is TGTGCCAGCAGCTTATGGAGGGAAAAACTGTTTTTT. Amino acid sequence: CASSLWREKLFF.

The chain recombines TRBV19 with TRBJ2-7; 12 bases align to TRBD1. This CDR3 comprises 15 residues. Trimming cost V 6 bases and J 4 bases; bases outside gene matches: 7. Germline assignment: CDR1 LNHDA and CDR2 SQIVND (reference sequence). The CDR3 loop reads CASSLGDRGLYEQYF. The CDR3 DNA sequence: TGTGCCAGTAGCCTGGGGGACAGGGGGCTATACGAGCAGTACTTC. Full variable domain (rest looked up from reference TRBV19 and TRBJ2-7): DGGITQSPKYLFRKEGQNVTLSCEQNLNHDAMYWYRQDPGQGLRLIYYSQIVNDFQKGDIAEGYSVSREKKESFPLTVTSAQKNPTAFYLCASSLGDRGLYEQYFGPGTRLTVT.

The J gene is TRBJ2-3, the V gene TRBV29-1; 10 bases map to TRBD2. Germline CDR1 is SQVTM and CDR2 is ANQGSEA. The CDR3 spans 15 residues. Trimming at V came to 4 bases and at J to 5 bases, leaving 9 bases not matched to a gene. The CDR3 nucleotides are TGCAGCGTTGGTCTCCCTAGCGGGAGTCAAGATACGCAGTATTTT. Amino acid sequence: CSVGLPSGSQDTQYF.

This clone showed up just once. CDR3 in DNA: TGTGCCAGCTCACCGGTGTCCATGACAAACACTGAAGCTTTCTTT. Translating it yields CASSPVSMTNTEAFF. This chain connects TRBV18 to TRBJ1-1; no clear D. Germline values: CDR1 KGHSH, CDR2 LQKENI. Trimming took 3 bases from V and 2 from J, leaving 13 bases between them. This CDR3 has 15 amino acids.

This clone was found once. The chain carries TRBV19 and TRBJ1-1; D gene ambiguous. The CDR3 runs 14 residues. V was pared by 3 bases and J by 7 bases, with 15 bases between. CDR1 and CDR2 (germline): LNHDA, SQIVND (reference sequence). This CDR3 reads CASSIISVRGEAFF. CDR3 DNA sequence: TGTGCCAGTAGTATTATCTCAGTTCGGGGTGAAGCTTTCTTT. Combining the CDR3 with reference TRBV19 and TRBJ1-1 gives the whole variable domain DGGITQSPKYLFRKEGQNVTLSCEQNLNHDAMYWYRQDPGQGLRLIYYSQIVNDFQKGDIAEGYSVSREKKESFPLTVTSAQKNPTAFYLCASSIISVRGEAFFGQGTRLTVV.

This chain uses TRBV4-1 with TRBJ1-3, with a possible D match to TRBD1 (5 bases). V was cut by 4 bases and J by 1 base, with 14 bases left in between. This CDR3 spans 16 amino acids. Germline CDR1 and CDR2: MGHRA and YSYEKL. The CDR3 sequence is CASSPRGGESGNTIYF. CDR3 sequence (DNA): TGCGCCAGCAGCCCCCGCGGGGGGGAGTCTGGAAACACCATATATTTT.

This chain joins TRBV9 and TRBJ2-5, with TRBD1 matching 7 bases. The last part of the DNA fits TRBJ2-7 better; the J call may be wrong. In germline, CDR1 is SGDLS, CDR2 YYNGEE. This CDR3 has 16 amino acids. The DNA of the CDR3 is TGTGCCAGCAGCGTAAGTTCCAGGGGGAGCATCAACGAGCAGTACTTC. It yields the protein CASSVSSRGSINEQYF.

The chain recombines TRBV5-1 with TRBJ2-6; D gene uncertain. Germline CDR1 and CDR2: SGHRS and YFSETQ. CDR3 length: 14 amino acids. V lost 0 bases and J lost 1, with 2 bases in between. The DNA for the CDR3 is TGCGCCAGCAGCTTGGAATCTGGGGCCAACGTCCTGACTTTC. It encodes CASSLESGANVLTF.

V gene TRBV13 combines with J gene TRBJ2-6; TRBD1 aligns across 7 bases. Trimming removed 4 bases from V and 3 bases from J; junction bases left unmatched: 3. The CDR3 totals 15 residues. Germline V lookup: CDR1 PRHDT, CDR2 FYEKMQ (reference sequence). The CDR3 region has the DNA TGTGCCAGCAGCTCGAGGGGGCTTGGGGCCAACGTCCTGACTTTC. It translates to CASSSRGLGANVLTF.

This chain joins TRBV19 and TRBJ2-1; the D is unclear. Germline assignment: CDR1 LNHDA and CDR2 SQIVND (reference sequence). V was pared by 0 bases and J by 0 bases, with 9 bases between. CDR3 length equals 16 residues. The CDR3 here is CASSIDHSSSYNEQFF. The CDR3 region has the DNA TGTGCCAGTAGTATAGATCATAGCAGCTCCTACAATGAGCAGTTCTTC.

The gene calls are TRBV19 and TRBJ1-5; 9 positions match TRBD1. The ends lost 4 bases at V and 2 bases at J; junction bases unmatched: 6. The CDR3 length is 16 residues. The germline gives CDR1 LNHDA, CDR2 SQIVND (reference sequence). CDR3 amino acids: CASSTQQGAGNQPQHF. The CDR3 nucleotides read TGTGCCAGTAGTACTCAACAGGGGGCGGGCAATCAGCCCCAGCATTTT.